The 18 T cell receptor beta chains listed next were all sequenced from one sample in a study of T-cell memory formation after mild COVID-19. TCRdb itself ran the 5' RACE reads through MiXCR, one entry per CDR3 protein. The sample consists of 250,000 to 350,000 distinct CDR3 sequences, more than 15% of them appearing once. Sequencing was done on a sample of PBMCs or a T cell subset sorted from them (not recorded which). The receptors stem from a man aged 18 to 29 who had mild COVID-19 (a few samples of this study predate the infection). Cell type and time point are not known.

V and J are TRBV6-5 and TRBJ2-7; D not certain. Trimming removed 10 bases from V and 1 base from J, with 14 bases in between. CDR3 size: 13 residues. Per the germline V gene, CDR1 is MNHEY and CDR2 is SVGAGI. The CDR3 sequence: CATLTRPSYEQYF. Written as DNA, the CDR3 is TGTGCCACCCTTACGAGACCGTCCTACGAGCAGTACTTC.

The chain links TRBV12-3 or TRBV12-4 to TRBJ1-1; D remains ambiguous. Trimming removed 6 bases at V and 6 bases at J, with 8 bases between. The CDR3 is made up of 11 amino acids. The CDR3 DNA follows: TGTGCCAGCAGCTCCCAGTCTGAAGCTTTCTTT. Protein product: CASSSQSEAFF.

This clonotype has more than one count but fewer than ten. This rearrangement joins TRBV15 to TRBJ1-4; unclear D gene. CDR1 and CDR2 from the germline V gene are LNHNV and YYDKDF (reference sequence). Trimming took off 3 bases at V and 4 bases at J, with 9 bases between the two ends. This CDR3 is built from 14 residues. CDR3 region: CATSRFSVNEKLFF. CDR3 bases: TGTGCCACCAGCAGGTTCAGTGTTAATGAAAAACTGTTTTTT.

This clonotype was found a few times. This chain joins TRBV4-3 and TRBJ2-7, with D maybe TRBD1 (6 bases). Looked up from germline, CDR1 is LGHNA and CDR2 is YSLEER. V lost 0 bases to trimming and J lost 1 base, with 25 bases between them. The CDR3 contains 20 residues. The chain's CDR3 is CASSQDRVRRRTGQSYEQYF. The CDR3 DNA sequence: TGCGCCAGCAGCCAAGACCGGGTTAGAAGGAGGACCGGACAGTCCTACGAGCAGTACTTC.

This clonotype occurred many times. This chain connects TRBV4-1 to TRBJ2-2; D uncertain. Per germline, CDR1 MGHRA and CDR2 YSYEKL. V lost 4 bases and J lost 4, with 22 bases in between. CDR3 length: 18 residues. CDR3 coding DNA: TGCGCCAGCAGCCGTTCACCGGCCAGGAGCGAAGGCACCGGGGAGCTGTTTTTT. Its translation: CASSRSPARSEGTGELFF.

J is TRBJ1-4 and V is TRBV20-1, with 7 positions matching TRBD1. The CDR3 sequence is 12 residues long. Germline V lookup: CDR1 DFQATT, CDR2 SNEGSKA (reference sequence). After removal of 5 bases from V and 13 bases from J, the junction contained 10 bases not matched to a gene. The CDR3 loop is CSAHRDRGLLFF. Here the CDR3 DNA reads TGCAGTGCTCACCGGGACAGAGGTTTACTGTTTTTT.

This clonotype has just a few counts. This chain links TRBV25-1 with TRBJ2-2; D gene ambiguous. V was shortened by 5 bases and J by 6 bases, with 7 bases between the two germline ends. The CDR3 sequence is 12 residues long. In germline, CDR1 is MGHDK, CDR2 SYGVNS. DNA of the CDR3: TGTGCCAGCAGTCGCGTCGCCGGGGAGCTGTTTTTT. Translating gives CASSRVAGELFF.

This clonotype was detected a few times. The rearrangement uses TRBV7-9 and TRBJ2-1; 9 nucleotides align to TRBD2. The CDR3 extends over 15 amino acids. V gave up 5 bases and J gave up 7 bases; unmatched junction bases: 9. The germline V gene has CDR1 SEHNR and CDR2 FQNEAQ (reference sequence). CDR3 sequence (DNA): TGTGCCAGCAGCACCGCGGGGGGGTTGGGGAATGAGCAGTTCTTC. Translated: CASSTAGGLGNEQFF.

The chain is built from TRBV18 and TRBJ2-3; TRBD1 might be the D (6 bases). V gave up 3 bases and J gave up 6 bases, with 19 bases separating them. The CDR3 extends over 16 amino acids. The germline V gene encodes CDR1 KGHSH and CDR2 LQKENI. The CDR3 is CASSPPGQSSGDTQYF. CDR3 coding DNA: TGTGCCAGCTCACCCCCGGGACAATCGTCAGGGGATACGCAGTATTTT.

This clonotype was counted many times. The chain joins TRBV5-1 to TRBJ1-1; D possibly corresponds to TRBD1 (5 bases). The ends were cut back, 1 base at V and 0 bases at J, with 16 bases in the middle. CDR3 length: 17 amino acids. Germline V gene sequence: CDR1 SGHRS, CDR2 YFSETQ. The CDR3, as DNA: TGCGCCAGCAGCTTGATAGGGCTCGGGGCCATGAACACTGAAGCTTTCTTT. Amino acid sequence: CASSLIGLGAMNTEAFF.

This clonotype showed up just a few times. The chain employs TRBV29-1 and TRBJ2-2, with D unclear. Germline-derived CDR1 and CDR2 are SQVTM and ANQGSEA. The V end lost 2 bases, the J end lost 6 bases, and 10 bases lay between the germline ends. This CDR3 contains 13 residues. The CDR3 spells CSVELMESGELFF. The CDR3 nucleotides read TGCAGCGTTGAATTAATGGAGTCCGGGGAGCTGTTTTTT.

This clonotype was observed many times. The rearrangement links TRBV12-3 or TRBV12-4 to TRBJ2-7; 14 positions match TRBD2. V shed 3 bases and J 2 bases; nucleotides not matched to a gene: 6. The CDR3 consists of 17 residues. The CDR3 loop is CASSLTSGGEVPYEQYF. The CDR3 DNA sequence: TGTGCCAGCAGTTTGACTAGCGGGGGGGAGGTCCCCTACGAGCAGTACTTC.

This chain joins TRBV15 and TRBJ1-5; D is ambiguous. CDR3 length equals 15 residues. The germline V and J ends were trimmed by 1 base and 9 bases, with 16 bases remaining between them. Germline V lookup: CDR1 LNHNV, CDR2 YYDKDF (reference sequence). CDR3 loop: CATSRGVMEDRPQHF. The CDR3 nucleotides read TGTGCCACCAGCAGAGGTGTCATGGAGGATAGGCCCCAGCATTTT. Supplemented by reference TRBV15 and TRBJ1-5, the full variable domain reads DAMVIQNPRYQVTQFGKPVTLSCSQTLNHNVMYWYQQKSSQAPKLLFHYYDKDFNNEADTPDNFQSRRPNTSFCFLDIRSPGLGDTAMYLCATSRGVMEDRPQHFGDGTRLSIL.

The sample holds a few counts of this clonotype. The gene calls are TRBV7-8 and TRBJ2-2; D call uncertain. Germline CDR1 is SGHVS and CDR2 is FQNEAQ. This CDR3 contains 15 residues. V shed 2 bases and J shed 6 bases, with 13 bases lying between them. In DNA form, the CDR3 reads TGTGCCAGCAGCTTAAGGGATTCCGGACCCGGGGAGCTGTTTTTT. Translation: CASSLRDSGPGELFF.

The rearrangement uses TRBV5-4 and TRBJ2-5; TRBD1 matches at 8 bases. V shed 4 bases and J 4 bases; nucleotides not matched to a gene: 9. This CDR3 has 15 amino acids. Germline assignment: CDR1 SGHNT and CDR2 YYREEE (reference sequence). CDR3 nucleotide sequence: TGTGCCAGCAGCCCCGGGACAGGACCTGGAGAGACCCAGTACTTC. Amino acids: CASSPGTGPGETQYF.

The chain is built from TRBV7-8 and TRBJ2-6; D is undetermined. The CDR3 is 15 amino acids. V was clipped by 8 bases and J by 5 bases, with 16 bases between them. The germline gives CDR1 SGHVS, CDR2 FQNEAQ. CDR3 sequence: CASFSPQIRANVLTF. The CDR3 DNA follows: TGTGCCAGCTTCTCACCCCAGATAAGGGCCAACGTCCTGACTTTC.

The rearrangement uses TRBV5-1 and TRBJ1-2; D may be TRBD1 (5 bases). The germline CDR1 and CDR2 sequences are SGHRS and YFSETQ. Trimming left V 7 bases short and J 4 bases short, with 14 bases between. The CDR3 spans 13 residues. The CDR3, as DNA: TGCGCCAGCGGGGGACGGAACTTCTATGGCTACACCTTC. Translated, it gives CASGGRNFYGYTF.

The J gene is TRBJ1-2, the V gene TRBV7-9; D unresolved. Per germline, CDR1 SEHNR and CDR2 FQNEAQ (reference sequence). Between the trimmed V and J ends, which lost 6 bases and 0 bases, there was a span of 11 bases. CDR3 length equals 14 residues. The CDR3 region is CASRGLETNYGYTF. The CDR3 nucleotides read TGTGCCAGCAGGGGCTTGGAAACTAACTATGGCTACACCTTC.